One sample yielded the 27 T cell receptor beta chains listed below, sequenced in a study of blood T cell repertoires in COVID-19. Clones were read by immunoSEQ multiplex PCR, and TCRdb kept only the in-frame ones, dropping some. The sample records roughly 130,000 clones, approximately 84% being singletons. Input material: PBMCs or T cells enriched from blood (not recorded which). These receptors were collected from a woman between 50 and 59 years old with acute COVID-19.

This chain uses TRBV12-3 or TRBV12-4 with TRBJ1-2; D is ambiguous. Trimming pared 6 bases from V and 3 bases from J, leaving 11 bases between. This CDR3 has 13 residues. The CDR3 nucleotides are TGTGCCAGCAGGATCCAGGAAGACTATGGCTACACCTTC. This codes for CASRIQEDYGYTF.

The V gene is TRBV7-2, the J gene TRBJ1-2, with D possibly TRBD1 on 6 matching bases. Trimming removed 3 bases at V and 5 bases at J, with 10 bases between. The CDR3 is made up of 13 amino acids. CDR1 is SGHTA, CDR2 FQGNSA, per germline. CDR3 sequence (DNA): TGTGCCAGCAGCTTGGACAGCCAATATGGCTACACCTTC. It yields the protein CASSLDSQYGYTF.

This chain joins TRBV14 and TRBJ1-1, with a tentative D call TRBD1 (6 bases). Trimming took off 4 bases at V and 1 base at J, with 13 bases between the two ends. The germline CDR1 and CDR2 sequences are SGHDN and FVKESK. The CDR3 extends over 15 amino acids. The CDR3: CASSLRTDKNTEAFF. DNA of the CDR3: TGTGCCAGCAGCCTGAGGACAGACAAGAACACTGAAGCTTTCTTT. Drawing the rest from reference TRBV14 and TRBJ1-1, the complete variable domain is EAGVTQFPSHSVIEKGQTVTLRCDPISGHDNLYWYRRVMGKEIKFLLHFVKESKQDESGMPNNRFLAERTGGTYSTLKVQPAELEDSGVYFCASSLRTDKNTEAFFGQGTRLTVV.

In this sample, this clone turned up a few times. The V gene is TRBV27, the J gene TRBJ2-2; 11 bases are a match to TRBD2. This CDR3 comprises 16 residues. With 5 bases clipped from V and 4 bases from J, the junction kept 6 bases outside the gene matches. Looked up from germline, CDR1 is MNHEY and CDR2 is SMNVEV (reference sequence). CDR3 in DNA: TGTGCCAGCAGTATGACTAGCGGGATCCCCACCGGGGAGCTGTTTTTT. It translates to CASSMTSGIPTGELFF.

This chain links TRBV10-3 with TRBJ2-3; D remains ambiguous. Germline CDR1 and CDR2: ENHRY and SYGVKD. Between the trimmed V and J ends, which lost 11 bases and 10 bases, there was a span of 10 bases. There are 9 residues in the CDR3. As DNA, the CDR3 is TGTGCCCTACTTATTGCGCAGTATTTT. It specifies CALLIAQYF.

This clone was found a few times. CDR3 protein: CASSLAGVRDTQYF. The CDR3, as DNA: TGTGCCAGTAGTCTAGCGGGAGTTAGGGATACGCAGTATTTT. The chain recombines TRBV19 with TRBJ2-3; 10 bases agree with TRBD2. Germline-derived CDR1 and CDR2 are LNHDA and SQIVND (reference sequence). Trimming removed 5 bases from V and 6 bases from J; junction bases left unmatched: 5. The CDR3 is made up of 14 amino acids.

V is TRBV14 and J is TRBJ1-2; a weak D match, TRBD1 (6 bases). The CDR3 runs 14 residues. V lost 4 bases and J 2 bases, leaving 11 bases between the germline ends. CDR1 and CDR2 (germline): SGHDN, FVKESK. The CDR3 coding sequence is TGTGCCAGCAGCCGGGTGCAGGGGAACTATGGCTACACCTTC. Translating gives CASSRVQGNYGYTF.

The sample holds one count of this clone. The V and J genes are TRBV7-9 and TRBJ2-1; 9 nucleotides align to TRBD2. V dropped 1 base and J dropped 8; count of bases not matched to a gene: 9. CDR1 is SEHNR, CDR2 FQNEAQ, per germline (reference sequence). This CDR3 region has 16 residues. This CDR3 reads CASSLVAGVLGHEQFF. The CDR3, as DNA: TGTGCCAGCAGCTTAGTAGCGGGGGTCCTTGGACATGAGCAGTTCTTC.

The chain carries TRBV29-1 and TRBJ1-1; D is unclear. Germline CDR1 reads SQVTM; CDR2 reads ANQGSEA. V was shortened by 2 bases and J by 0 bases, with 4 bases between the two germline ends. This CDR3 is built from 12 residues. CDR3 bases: TGCAGCGTTGAATATATGAACACTGAAGCTTTCTTT. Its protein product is CSVEYMNTEAFF.

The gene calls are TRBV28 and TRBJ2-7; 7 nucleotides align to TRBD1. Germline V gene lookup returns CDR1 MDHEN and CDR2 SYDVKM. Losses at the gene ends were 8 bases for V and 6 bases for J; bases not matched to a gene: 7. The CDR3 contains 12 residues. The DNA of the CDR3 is TGTGCCAGCTTCGGACAGGAGGCCGAGCAGTACTTC. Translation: CASFGQEAEQYF.

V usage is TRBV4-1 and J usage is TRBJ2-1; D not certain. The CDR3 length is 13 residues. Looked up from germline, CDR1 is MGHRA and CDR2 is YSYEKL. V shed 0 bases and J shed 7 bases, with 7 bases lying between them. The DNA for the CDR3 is TGCGCCAGCAGCCAAGATTACATGAATGAGCAGTTCTTC. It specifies CASSQDYMNEQFF.

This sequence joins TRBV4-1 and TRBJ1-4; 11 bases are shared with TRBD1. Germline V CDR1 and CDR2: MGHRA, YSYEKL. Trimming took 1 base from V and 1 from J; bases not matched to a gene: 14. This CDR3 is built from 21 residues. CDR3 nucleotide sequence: TGCGCCAGCAGCCAAGGACCCTTGGACAGGGGGCCGATTAAAACTAATGAAAAACTGTTTTTT. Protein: CASSQGPLDRGPIKTNEKLFF.

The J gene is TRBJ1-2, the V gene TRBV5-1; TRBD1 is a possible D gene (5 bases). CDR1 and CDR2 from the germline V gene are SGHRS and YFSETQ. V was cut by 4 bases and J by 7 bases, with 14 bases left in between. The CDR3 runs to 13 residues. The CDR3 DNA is TGCGCCAGCAGCCCCGCGGGGGGAGGTGGCTACACCTTC. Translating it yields CASSPAGGGGYTF. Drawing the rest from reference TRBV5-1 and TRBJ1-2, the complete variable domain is KAGVTQTPRYLIKTRGQQVTLSCSPISGHRSVSWYQQTPGQGLQFLFEYFSETQRNKGNFPGRFSGRQFSNSRSEMNVSTLELGDSALYLCASSPAGGGGYTFGSGTRLTVV.

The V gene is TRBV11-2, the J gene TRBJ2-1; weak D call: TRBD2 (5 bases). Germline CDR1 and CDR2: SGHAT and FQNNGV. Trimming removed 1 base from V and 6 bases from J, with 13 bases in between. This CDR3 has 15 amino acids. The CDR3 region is CASSLVTTTRNEQFF. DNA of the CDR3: TGTGCCAGCAGCTTAGTGACGACTACCCGCAATGAGCAGTTCTTC. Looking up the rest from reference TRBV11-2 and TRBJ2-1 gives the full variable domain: EAGVAQSPRYKIIEKRQSVAFWCNPISGHATLYWYQQILGQGPKLLIQFQNNGVVDDSQLPKDRFSAERLKGVDSTLKIQPAKLEDSAVYLCASSLVTTTRNEQFFGPGTRLTVL.

As DNA, the CDR3 is TGTGCCACCAGTGAAACAACAGGGAGTTTTGCCGGGGAGCTGTTTTTT. Translated: CATSETTGSFAGELFF. The chain joins TRBV24-1 to TRBJ2-2; TRBD1 might be the D (6 bases). Germline CDR1 KGHDR, CDR2 SFDVKD. CDR3 length equals 16 residues. V was clipped by 4 bases and J by 6 bases, with 17 bases between them.

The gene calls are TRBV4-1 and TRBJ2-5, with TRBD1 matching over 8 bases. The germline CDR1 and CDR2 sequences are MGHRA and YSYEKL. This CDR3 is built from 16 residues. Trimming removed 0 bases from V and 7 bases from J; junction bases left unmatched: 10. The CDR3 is CASSQESGQDPRTQYF. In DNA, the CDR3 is TGCGCCAGCAGCCAAGAGTCGGGACAGGACCCTCGGACCCAGTACTTC.

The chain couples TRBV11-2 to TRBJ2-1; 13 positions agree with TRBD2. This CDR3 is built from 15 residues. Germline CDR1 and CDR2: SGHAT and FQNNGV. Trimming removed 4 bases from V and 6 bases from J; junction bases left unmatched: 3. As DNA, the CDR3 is TGTGCCAGCAGCTGGACTAGCGGGGGCACCAATGAGCAGTTCTTC. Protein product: CASSWTSGGTNEQFF.

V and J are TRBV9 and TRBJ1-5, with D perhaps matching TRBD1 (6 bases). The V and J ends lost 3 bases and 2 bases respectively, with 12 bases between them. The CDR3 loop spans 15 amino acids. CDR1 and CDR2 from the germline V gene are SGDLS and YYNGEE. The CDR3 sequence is CASSAQGLGNQPQHF. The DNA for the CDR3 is TGTGCCAGCAGCGCCCAGGGGCTGGGCAATCAGCCCCAGCATTTT. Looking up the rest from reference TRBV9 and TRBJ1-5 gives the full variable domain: DSGVTQTPKHLITATGQRVTLRCSPRSGDLSVYWYQQSLDQGLQFLIQYYNGEERAKGNILERFSAQQFPDLHSELNLSSLELGDSALYFCASSAQGLGNQPQHFGDGTRLSIL.

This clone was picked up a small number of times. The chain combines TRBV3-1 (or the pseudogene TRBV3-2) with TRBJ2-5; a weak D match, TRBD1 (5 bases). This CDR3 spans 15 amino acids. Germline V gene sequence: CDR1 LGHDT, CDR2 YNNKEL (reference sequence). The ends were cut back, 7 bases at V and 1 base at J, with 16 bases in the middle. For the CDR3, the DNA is TGTGCCAGCACCCCCCCGGTGGGGCTCCAAGAGACCCAGTACTTC. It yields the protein CASTPPVGLQETQYF.

The DNA for the CDR3 is TGTGCCAGCAGCTCCCTTCAGTACAACTCCTACGAGCAGTACTTC. Translating gives CASSSLQYNSYEQYF. This sequence joins TRBV7-9 and TRBJ2-7; D uncertain. Germline V gene lookup returns CDR1 SEHNR and CDR2 FQNEAQ (reference sequence). V lost 4 bases, J lost 0 bases, and 13 bases lay in between. The CDR3 extends over 15 amino acids.

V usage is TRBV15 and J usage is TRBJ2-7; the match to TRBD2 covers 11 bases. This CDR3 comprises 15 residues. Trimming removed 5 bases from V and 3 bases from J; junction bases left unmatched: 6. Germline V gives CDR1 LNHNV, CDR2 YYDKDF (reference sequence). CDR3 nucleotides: TGTGCCACCAGCGGCGGGACTAGCGGAAACTACGAGCAGTACTTC. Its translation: CATSGGTSGNYEQYF.

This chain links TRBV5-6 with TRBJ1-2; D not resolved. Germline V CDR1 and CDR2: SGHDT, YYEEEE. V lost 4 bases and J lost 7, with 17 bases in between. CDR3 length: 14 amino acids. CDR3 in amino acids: CASSRTLRGGGYTF. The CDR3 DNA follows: TGTGCCAGCAGCCGGACTCTCCGCGGTGGTGGCTACACCTTC.

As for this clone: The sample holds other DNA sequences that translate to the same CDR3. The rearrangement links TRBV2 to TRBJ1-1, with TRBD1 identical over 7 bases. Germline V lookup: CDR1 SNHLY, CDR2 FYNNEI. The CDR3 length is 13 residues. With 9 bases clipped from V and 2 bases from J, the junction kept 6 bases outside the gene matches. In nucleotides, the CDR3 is TGTGCCAGTTCGGGACAGTTTAACACTGAAGCTTTCTTT. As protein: CASSGQFNTEAFF.

In DNA, the CDR3 is TGTGCCAGCAGGGAACGGGGCAGGGGGTCCACCGGGGAGCTGTTTTTT. The encoded protein is CASRERGRGSTGELFF. The V gene is TRBV6-1, the J gene TRBJ2-2; 7 bases line up with TRBD1. Germline V gene sequence: CDR1 MNHNS, CDR2 SASEGT. The CDR3 runs to 16 residues. The V segment lost 6 bases and the J segment 4 bases; nucleotides outside the gene matches: 11.

As DNA, the CDR3 is TGTGCCAGTAGTATAGCCGGGAATGGCTACGAGCAGTACTTC. Protein: CASSIAGNGYEQYF. The chain combines TRBV19 with TRBJ2-7, with D possibly being TRBD2 (5 bases). The CDR3 extends over 14 amino acids. V was clipped by 1 base and J by 3 bases, with 10 bases between them. The germline V gene has CDR1 LNHDA and CDR2 SQIVND (reference sequence). The whole variable domain, remainder taken from reference TRBV19 and TRBJ2-7, is DGGITQSPKYLFRKEGQNVTLSCEQNLNHDAMYWYRQDPGQGLRLIYYSQIVNDFQKGDIAEGYSVSREKKESFPLTVTSAQKNPTAFYLCASSIAGNGYEQYFGPGTRLTVT.

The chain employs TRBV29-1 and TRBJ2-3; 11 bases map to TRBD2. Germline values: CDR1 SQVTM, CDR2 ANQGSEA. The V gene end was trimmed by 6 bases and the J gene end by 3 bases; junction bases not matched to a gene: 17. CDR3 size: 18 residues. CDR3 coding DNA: TGCAGCGTCCATACTAGCGGGAGCTCCGCCCGTGATACAGATACGCAGTATTTT. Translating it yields CSVHTSGSSARDTDTQYF.

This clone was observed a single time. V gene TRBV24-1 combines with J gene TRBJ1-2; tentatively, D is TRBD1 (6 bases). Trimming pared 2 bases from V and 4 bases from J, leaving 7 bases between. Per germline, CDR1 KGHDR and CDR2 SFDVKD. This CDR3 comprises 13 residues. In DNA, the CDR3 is TGTGCCACCAGTGATTCGACAGGCTATGGCTACACCTTC. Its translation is CATSDSTGYGYTF.